This record looks at one T cell receptor (beta chain) sequence and its context. V was clipped by 4 bases and J by 5 bases; unmatched bases: 11. Germline V lookup: CDR1 SGDLS, CDR2 YYNGEE. The CDR3 is 15 amino acids. This entry is derived from a study of technical replicates of blood from several donors. Using immunoSEQ multiplex PCR, the repertoire was profiled, and TCRdb retains in-frame clones only, with some absent. The data show 74,000 or so clones, 90% to 97% seen once. The gene calls are TRBV9 and TRBJ2-5; 7 positions agree with TRBD2. This TCR derives from a human donor in good health. Sequencing was done on a sample of T cells isolated from PBMCs. CDR3 bases: TGTGCCAGCAGCTCTACGGCGGGGGTACGGGAGACCCAGTACTTC. As protein: CASSSTAGVRETQYF.